This TCR beta chain was sequenced in a study of T cells in Graves' hyperthyroidism and ophthalmopathy. Many counts were recorded for this clonotype. RNA transcripts provided the source from which TCR beta CDR3 regions were amplified. During a first-round RT-PCR of the TCR CDR3, the HTBI primer set was used. TCRdb reprocessed the multiplex PCR reads with MiXCR, giving one entry per CDR3 protein. The sample yields under 650,000 distinct CDR3 sequences, roughly 17% seen once. V was pared by 0 bases and J by 7 bases, with 8 bases between. Germline assignment: CDR1 SGHRS and CDR2 YFSETQ. CDR3 length equals 13 residues.

The V call is TRBV5-1, the J call TRBJ2-4; D gene unclear. The receptor was isolated from a woman in her thirties with Graves' hyperthyroidism. Input material: blood. In nucleotides, the CDR3 is TGCGCCAGCAGCTTGGGTGAAAGGAACATTCAGTACTTC. This codes for CASSLGERNIQYF.